This T cell receptor beta chain was identified in a study of cytomegalovirus exposure and HLA in healthy donors. In the study overall: Previous work identified around 120 million unique TCR beta sequences from 150 million to 200 million T cells. Study results and limitations: In a later analysis, an Asian-associated ancestry cluster reportedly showed fewer N-insertions than the roughly 650-donor mean.

Looked up from germline, CDR1 is SGHNT and CDR2 is YYREEE (reference sequence). The CDR3 extends over 16 amino acids. J gave up 3 bases and V 4 bases, and 9 bases lay outside the gene matches. Concerning this clone: Its cognate antigen is unknown.

The PCR had 60 Vbeta and 13 Jbeta primers. Generated by immunoSEQ multiplex PCR, the TCRdb table keeps only in-frame clones and is missing some. The repertoire includes around 200,000 clones, about 79% of them detected once, and more than 0.95% sits in the top ten. The chain carries TRBV5-4 and TRBJ2-1; 8 nucleotides agree with TRBD2. Sequenced material: PBMCs. The TCR comes from a girl aged 2-10 years in good health and CMV-seropositive. The CDR3 here is CASSLESRGGYNEQFF. CDR3 nucleotide sequence: TGTGCCAGCAGCCTCGAATCACGGGGGGGCTACAATGAGCAGTTCTTC.